This passage covers 2 T cell receptor beta chains from one sample sequenced in a study of T cell repertoires in cytomegalovirus infection. No antigens are known for them. TCRdb recomputed calls from the reads with MiXCR, one row per CDR3 protein. The profile covers 310,000 or so distinct CDR3 sequences, with around a quarter appearing a single time and 13% taken by the ten largest. This material consisted of cultured PBMCs, taken from culture after CMV antigen stimulation. The receptors were sampled from a human donor in good health (CMV status not recorded). Some clones in this sample may be carry-over from other donors' samples.

This clonotype was seen more than once but under ten times. This chain connects TRBV7-9 to TRBJ1-3, with a tentative D call TRBD1 (5 bases). The V end was cut by 3 bases, the J end by 0 bases, with 18 bases between. This CDR3 has 18 amino acids. Germline CDR1 reads SEHNR; CDR2 reads FQNEAQ (reference sequence). The CDR3 here is CASSLVQGTHLSGNTIYF. CDR3 DNA: TGTGCCAGCAGCTTGGTTCAGGGTACTCATCTCTCTGGAAACACCATATATTTT.

About this clonotype itself: One end of the junction is discordant with germline, which a read error may explain. The V and J genes are TRBV7-2 and TRBJ1-5; maybe TRBD1 (5 bases). CDR3 length: 14 residues. Germline V gene lookup returns CDR1 SGHTA and CDR2 FQGNSA. The CDR3 coding sequence is TGTGCCAGCAGCGTAGCGGGGGATGAGTGGCCCCAGCATTTT. Its translation is CASSVAGDEWPQHF.